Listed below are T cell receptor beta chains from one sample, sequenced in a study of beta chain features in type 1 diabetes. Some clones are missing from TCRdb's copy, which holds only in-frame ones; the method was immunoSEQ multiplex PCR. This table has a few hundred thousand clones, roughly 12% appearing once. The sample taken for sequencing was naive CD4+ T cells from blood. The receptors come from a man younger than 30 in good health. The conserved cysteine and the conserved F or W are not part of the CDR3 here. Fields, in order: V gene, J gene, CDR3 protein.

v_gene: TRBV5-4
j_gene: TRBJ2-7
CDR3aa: ASSGGQESYEQY

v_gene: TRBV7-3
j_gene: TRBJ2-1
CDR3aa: ASSNDRYNEQF

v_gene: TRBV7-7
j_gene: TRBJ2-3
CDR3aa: ASSFSGGDTQY

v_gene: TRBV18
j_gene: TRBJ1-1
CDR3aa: ASSPSGVPEAF

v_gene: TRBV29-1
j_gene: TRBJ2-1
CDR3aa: SVGGDRGQYEQF

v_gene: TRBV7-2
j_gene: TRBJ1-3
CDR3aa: ASSYGGSGNTIY

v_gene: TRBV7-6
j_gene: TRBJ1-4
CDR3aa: ASSLGQATNEKLF

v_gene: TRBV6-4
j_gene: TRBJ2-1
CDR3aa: ASSVLAGAYNEQF

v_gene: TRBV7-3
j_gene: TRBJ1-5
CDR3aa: ASSLDRGGQPQH

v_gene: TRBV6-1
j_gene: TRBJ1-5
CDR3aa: ASSGDQPQH

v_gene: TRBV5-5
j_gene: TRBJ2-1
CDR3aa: ASSTQPYRTGRTTNEQF

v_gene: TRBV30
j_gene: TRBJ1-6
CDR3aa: AWSVLYPYNSPLH

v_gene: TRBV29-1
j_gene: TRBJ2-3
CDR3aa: SVGGRSTDTQY

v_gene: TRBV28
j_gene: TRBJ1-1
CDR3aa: ASWRNFEAF

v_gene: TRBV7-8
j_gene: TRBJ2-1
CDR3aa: ASSDRGRSYNEQF

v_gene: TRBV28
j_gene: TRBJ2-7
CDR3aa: ASSANRGRSYEQY

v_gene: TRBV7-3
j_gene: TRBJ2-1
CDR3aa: ASSSQGYEQF

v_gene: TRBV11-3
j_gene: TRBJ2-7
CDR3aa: ASSPRRDNYEQY